The present T cell receptor (beta chain) was sequenced within a study of blood T cells in healthy people across ages. A second PCR, run for about 7 to 12 cycles, used a sample-barcoded 5' primer plus a J-beta primer mix. MiXCR, run by TCRdb on the 5' RACE reads, gives a single entry per CDR3 protein. The sample contains around 1,500,000 distinct CDR3 sequences, around 39% of which appear only once. In this sample, this clonotype turned up a few times. Deletions cut 5 bases from V and 13 bases from J, with 19 bases between. Germline values: CDR1 PRHDT, CDR2 FYEKMQ (reference sequence). The CDR3 runs to 13 residues. Staff drew 8 to 10 milliliters of peripheral blood from each donor.

The TCR originated in a woman between 18 and 30 years old in good health. Sequenced: blood. The chain has TRBV13 and TRBJ2-3; D gene ambiguous. The CDR3 DNA follows: TGTGCCAGCAGCGCAGAAACTCCGATCACGGAGTATTTT. This translates into CASSAETPITEYF.